This TCR beta chain was documented in a study of long-term antiretroviral therapy in people with HIV. Broader study findings: Therapy changes, viral resistance and ART adherence were not documented in the available data.

This was the immunoSEQ v3.0 assay at survey level. Sequencing aimed to cover about 35,000-55,000 T-cell genomes per sample. The repertoire was sequenced with immunoSEQ multiplex PCR; TCRdb's copy has only in-frame clones and lacks some. In the table there are 17,000 or so clones, roughly 77% of which are singletons. The CDR3 length is 16 residues. V lost 4 bases, J lost 4 bases, and 12 bases stayed unmatched. Per germline, CDR1 SGHRS and CDR2 YFSETQ. About this clone itself: Its specificity is not known.

Specimens retained about 0.9-11 million cryopreserved PBMC preceding DNA extraction. The genes are TRBV5-1 and TRBJ2-5; 8 bases agree with TRBD2. Source: unsorted PBMCs, taken 0.3 years after starting antiretroviral therapy. This receptor was identified in a man aged 18 to 35 with HIV. CDR3 region: CASSPPTGGEGETQYF. CDR3 coding DNA: TGCGCCAGCAGCCCTCCCACCGGGGGGGAAGGAGAGACCCAGTACTTC.